The sequence of this TCR beta chain was determined in a study of T cell responses to AZD1222 COVID-19 vaccine (dated by TCRdb to the early 2020s). At the level of the whole study: Because spike-specific TCR depth and breadth did not differ between the two schedules, AZD1222 recipients who got a second dose at roughly 4 weeks were pooled with those who got a second dose at roughly 12 weeks. A total of 233 trial participants underwent TCR sequencing, of whom about 210 received two doses of AZD1222 and about 26 received two doses of the MenACWY control vaccine. Enrollment into the trials was organized by age into subgroups of 18-55, 56-69 and 70-plus years, and those subgroups contained roughly 150, 30 and 60 TCR-sequenced participants, respectively. Study-wide findings and limitations: The 56-69-year group was small, and its depth increase did not reach significance, likely because of low power. A significant rise in spike-specific TCR breadth and depth was observed after two AZD1222 doses relative to day 0 and relative to MenACWY recipients. Conclusions about previously exposed vaccinees are limited, since just six AZD1222 recipients were seropositive for SARS-CoV-2 at baseline. The vaccine-associated CD4 TCRs covered the entire spike protein, and the dominant responses fell in regions 160-218 and 743-854. No day 14 peak-response samples were available, so repertoires were characterized only after the peak T cell response. Most participants were white British and females outnumbered males, and the authors suggested that clonal diversity may have been underestimated. Reportedly, close to half of the unique spike-specific TCRs recognized epitopes lying outside the regions that are mutated in the B.1.351 and B.1.1.7 variants.

For CDR1 and CDR2, the germline V gene lists MGHDK and SYGVNS. V is cut by 7 bases and J by 4 bases, and the space between the germline ends is 13 bases. Counted from cysteine to phenylalanine, this CDR3 has 13 amino acids. Only CDR3 DNA remains: 39 bases, in frame from the first base. As regards this clone: Its cognate antigen has yet to be identified. Base quality data are lacking; no much larger clone is found one base away.

The CDR3 regions of human TCRbeta chains were analyzed by immunosequencing. The paper's processing steps were these. Repertoire TCRs were checked for matches against a reference library of SARS-CoV-2-specific TCRs that had been generated using the MIRA antigen-specificity platform. Breadth meant the fraction of unique TCRs that were SARS-CoV-2-associated, whereas depth meant the fraction of total T cells that were SARS-CoV-2-associated. Using the MIRA data, each spike-specific TCR was assigned both to the spike region to which the TCR was reactive and to a CD4 or CD8 class. Log10-transformed breadth and depth values were compared by one-way ANOVA with Sidak's multiple comparisons tests. TCRdb took this table from immuneACCESS and kept in-frame rearrangements with V and J called. Such tables lack part of the clones; where checked against another copy, unresolved V genes explain under half of the gap, and the rest is unexplained. V, J and clone size derive from that table, while D and trimming were established from the DNA sequence. For this sample there are around 89,000 clones; about nine tenths appear just once. Roughly 10% of the sample goes to the ten largest clones.

Reading the label with the study, this specimen's time point is: baseline before first vaccination. The vaccinee samples were drawn from two UK trials, COV001 and COV002, one of which was a single-blind randomized controlled phase 2/3 trial testing AZD1222 (ChAdOx1 nCoV-19) in healthy adults. Trial participant PBMC samples were collected at day 0 and day 28 after the second dose for TCRbeta chain sequencing. This TCR was sampled from an adult in good health. The rearrangement joined TRBV25-1 to TRBJ1-2; confidence is insufficient to name the D gene. The sequencing here drew on peripheral blood, taken on day 0 of AZD1222 vaccination. The CDR3 reads CASTFDGIYGYTF. The DNA sequence follows: TGTGCCAGCACCTTCGACGGCATCTATGGCTACACCTTC.